Given below is one T cell receptor beta chain in context. This clonotype was detected a few times. Its antigen is currently not known. Base qualities are not at hand, and no much larger clone is one base apart. The CDR3 measures 14 amino acids from cysteine to phenylalanine. Here the CDR3 DNA is all that survives: 42 bases in frame from base 1. CDR1 and CDR2 (MGHRA, YSYEKL) derive from the germline V gene. A distance of 8 bases separates the germline ends of V and J, which lose 1 base and 2 bases respectively. These data belong to a study of early T cells in non-severe SARS-CoV-2 infection (dated by TCRdb to about 2021). Study-wide context: TCR sequencing used bulk RNA from unsorted whole blood, so alpha and beta chains could not be paired. Study-level results and caveats: VDJdb matching was skewed toward anti-spike CD8 responses and likely underestimated virus-specific expansions, missing private and CD4 specificities.

The library was built by means of 5' RACE. For sequencing, a NextSeq 500 was employed. In the TCR library protocol, unique molecular identifiers were attached to individual cDNA molecules to correct for PCR bias and sequencing error. Both TCR alpha and beta chains were sequenced, and tight co-correlation was observed between alpha and beta sequence abundances in each sample. The paper's processing steps were these. Decombinator V4 was used to annotate the V gene, J gene and CDR3 of the TCR sequences. Expanded TCRs were defined as changing significantly between any two time points under a Poisson model with p below 0.0001. TCR abundances were normalised to the total number of TCRs sequenced per sample and expressed as counts per million. TRAV1-2 paired with TRAJ12, TRAJ20 or TRAJ33 defined MAIT TCRs, while TRAV10 paired with TRAJ18 defined iNKT TCRs. VDJdb, accessed 1 November 2021, was searched for CMV, EBV and SARS-CoV-2 annotated TCRs, excluding TCRs annotated for multiple antigens. The public reads were run again by TCRdb, first through fastp at Q25 and then through MiXCR, and only productive beta chains were kept. One record per CDR3 amino acid sequence lists the most common genes and DNA. Clone size and V and J calls follow TCRdb, not the original study. Within this sample are roughly 51,000 distinct CDR3 sequences, with approximately 10% of them counted one time only. Together, the top ten hold about 9.4% of the sample.

Set within a cohort of healthcare workers in London, UK, this nested case-control study involved weekly PCR testing of nasopharyngeal swabs along with blood sampling. Healthcare workers were recruited during the week of the UK lockdown, between 23 and 31 March 2020, and followed weekly for up to 16 weeks. Recombination connected TRBV4-1 to TRBJ2-5, with TRBD1 tentatively as D gene (6 bases match). This clonotype originated in an adult who was a healthcare worker with PCR-confirmed SARS-CoV-2 infection or an uninfected control (not recorded which). Sequenced input: whole blood. The CDR3 here reads CASSQGGLQETQYF. The DNA sequence reads TGCGCCAGCAGCCAAGGGGGGCTTCAAGAGACCCAGTACTTC.